The next 27 T cell receptor beta chains were all read from a single sample in a study of cytotoxic CD8 clonotypes in ibrutinib-treated CLL listed by TCRdb under 2021. Library preparation used the immunoSEQ multiplex PCR assay. TCRdb re-hosts the immuneACCESS table, in-frame sequences only. Its copies lack some clones; in the studies checked, an unresolved V gene accounts for under half of them, and the cause for the rest is not known. The sample has approximately 20,000 clones on record, around 85% of them singletons. Roughly 6% of the sample is taken by the ten largest. The sequencing here drew on PBMCs, taken before ibrutinib treatment. The receptors originated from a human donor with chronic lymphocytic leukemia.

There are a few counts of this clone. The chain links TRBV4-1 to TRBJ2-7; 7 bases map to TRBD2. The CDR3 extends over 15 amino acids. Trimming cost V 1 base and J 4 bases; bases outside gene matches: 7. Germline V gene sequence: CDR1 MGHRA, CDR2 YSYEKL. The CDR3 region has the DNA TGCGCCAGCAGCCAAGTCATGGGAGGGAAGTACGAGCAGTACTTC. Translating it yields CASSQVMGGKYEQYF.

The rearrangement joins TRBV6-6 to TRBJ2-7; TRBD1 matches 11 bases. This CDR3 spans 15 amino acids. V dropped 5 bases and J dropped 2; count of bases not matched to a gene: 5. CDR1 MNHNY and CDR2 SVGAGI come from the germline V gene (reference sequence). The CDR3 loop is CASSHPGQGAYEQYF. CDR3 nucleotide sequence: TGTGCCAGCAGTCACCCGGGACAGGGGGCCTACGAGCAGTACTTC.

V is TRBV4-2 and J is TRBJ2-3; no clear D gene. The CDR3 is 18 amino acids. Germline V CDR1 and CDR2: LGHNA, YNFKEQ. Between the trimmed V and J ends, which lost 0 bases and 4 bases, there was a span of 20 bases. Here the CDR3 reads CASSQEIYLVLPPDTQYF. As DNA, the CDR3 is TGTGCCAGCAGCCAAGAGATTTATTTGGTCCTGCCACCAGATACGCAGTATTTT.

The V gene is TRBV5-1, the J gene TRBJ1-1; D is unclear. V lost 5 bases and J lost 0, with 11 bases in between. The germline CDR1 and CDR2 sequences are SGHRS and YFSETQ. The CDR3 sequence is 14 residues long. Here the CDR3 DNA reads TGCGCCAGCAGTCCCGGGGTTATGAACACTGAAGCTTTCTTT. The encoded protein is CASSPGVMNTEAFF.

This clone was counted once. This chain uses TRBV4-3 with TRBJ2-1; no clear D gene. This CDR3 has 14 amino acids. Looked up from germline, CDR1 is LGHNA and CDR2 is YSLEER. With 1 base removed from V and 8 bases from J, the gap between germline ends came to 12 bases. The CDR3 DNA follows: TGCGCCAGCAGCCAAGGCCGTCAATCCGATGAGCAGTTCTTC. This gives the protein CASSQGRQSDEQFF.

The J gene is TRBJ2-3, the V gene TRBV29-1; weak D call: TRBD2 (6 bases). Per the germline V gene, CDR1 is SQVTM and CDR2 is ANQGSEA. Trimming stripped 7 bases from V and 4 bases from J, with 15 bases between. This CDR3 spans 13 amino acids. In DNA form, the CDR3 reads TGCAGCGCCCGGGGTAGCGGCGCAGATACGCAGTATTTT. This sequence encodes CSARGSGADTQYF.

V and J are TRBV7-2 and TRBJ2-5; D gene ambiguous. V lost 10 bases to trimming and J lost 0 bases, with 15 bases between them. Germline V gene data show CDR1 as SGHTA and CDR2 as FQGNSA. CDR3 size: 14 residues. CDR3 nucleotide sequence: TGTGCCACCAGTGGGCGGTTGGACCAAGAGACCCAGTACTTC. This codes for CATSGRLDQETQYF. Based on the CDR3 plus reference TRBV7-2 and TRBJ2-5, the full variable domain is GAGVSQSPSNKVTEKGKDVELRCDPISGHTALYWYRQSLGQGLEFLIYFQGNSAPDKSGLPSDRFSAERTGGSVSTLTIQRTQQEDSAVYLCATSGRLDQETQYFGPGTRLLVL.

The sample holds a few counts of this clone. V and J are TRBV7-3 and TRBJ2-1, with 13 bases fitting TRBD2. The germline V gene has CDR1 SGHTA and CDR2 FQGTGA. Trimming cost V 4 bases and J 6 bases; bases outside gene matches: 3. This CDR3 has 15 residues. The CDR3 here is CASSSGLAGSNEQFF. CDR3 DNA sequence: TGTGCCAGCAGCTCGGGACTAGCGGGGTCCAATGAGCAGTTCTTC.

Written as DNA, the CDR3 is TGCGCCAGCAGCTTGGCCCTCATACCGGACAGTGAAGCTTTCTTT. The encoded protein is CASSLALIPDSEAFF. V usage is TRBV5-1 and J usage is TRBJ1-1, with D maybe TRBD1 (6 bases). Trimming left V 0 bases short and J 7 bases short, with 16 bases between. Looked up from germline, CDR1 is SGHRS and CDR2 is YFSETQ. This CDR3 contains 15 residues. The complete variable domain, with remaining parts taken from reference TRBV5-1 and TRBJ1-1, reads KAGVTQTPRYLIKTRGQQVTLSCSPISGHRSVSWYQQTPGQGLQFLFEYFSETQRNKGNFPGRFSGRQFSNSRSEMNVSTLELGDSALYLCASSLALIPDSEAFFGQGTRLTVV.

The V call is TRBV5-1, the J call TRBJ2-7; D is perhaps TRBD1 or TRBD2 (6 bases each). Looked up from germline, CDR1 is SGHRS and CDR2 is YFSETQ. This CDR3 has 14 amino acids. V was shortened by 4 bases and J by 1 base, with 12 bases between the two germline ends. CDR3 sequence reads: CASSTGASSYEQYF. In DNA form, the CDR3 reads TGCGCCAGCAGCACGGGGGCATCGTCCTACGAGCAGTACTTC. Drawing the rest from reference TRBV5-1 and TRBJ2-7, the complete variable domain is KAGVTQTPRYLIKTRGQQVTLSCSPISGHRSVSWYQQTPGQGLQFLFEYFSETQRNKGNFPGRFSGRQFSNSRSEMNVSTLELGDSALYLCASSTGASSYEQYFGPGTRLTVT.

The gene calls are TRBV19 and TRBJ2-3, with D unresolved. The V gene lost 2 bases and the J gene lost 2 bases, with 11 bases spanning the gap. This CDR3 comprises 15 residues. Looked up from germline, CDR1 is LNHDA and CDR2 is SQIVND (reference sequence). CDR3 nucleotides: TGTGCCAGTAGTATACAGCCAGCCTCCACAGATACGCAGTATTTT. As protein: CASSIQPASTDTQYF.

The rearrangement uses TRBV7-2 and TRBJ2-3, with D possibly being TRBD2 (6 bases). The CDR3 has 14 amino acids. Germline CDR1 is SGHTA and CDR2 is FQGNSA. Trimming cost V 6 bases and J 6 bases, with 16 bases left between them. The CDR3 DNA sequence: TGTGCCAGCAGGCCCGGGACTCTGCTCGATACGCAGTATTTT. This encodes CASRPGTLLDTQYF.

The V gene is TRBV11-2, the J gene TRBJ2-1, with 10 positions matching TRBD1. V gave up 4 bases and J gave up 9 bases; unmatched junction bases: 12. In germline, CDR1 is SGHAT, CDR2 FQNNGV. This CDR3 comprises 16 residues. In DNA form, the CDR3 reads TGTGCCAGCAGCTATCCCTCCGGGACAGGGGATGTTGAGCAGTTCTTC. Its protein is CASSYPSGTGDVEQFF.

The V gene is TRBV7-6, the J gene TRBJ2-4, with 9 bases aligning to TRBD1. The V gene's germline CDR1 is SGHVS and CDR2 FNYEAQ. The junction had 7 bases not matched to a gene; V was cut back by 5 bases and J by 8 bases. The CDR3 is 14 residues long. This CDR3 reads CASSPRDRADIQYF. DNA of the CDR3: TGTGCCAGCAGCCCACGGGACAGGGCGGACATTCAGTACTTC.

The J gene is TRBJ2-2, the V gene TRBV5-4, with 15 nucleotides matching TRBD2. The CDR3 runs 16 residues. Germline V gene sequence: CDR1 SGHNT, CDR2 YYREEE (reference sequence). Trimming cost V 4 bases and J 5 bases; bases outside gene matches: 3. CDR3 sequence (DNA): TGTGCCAGCAGCACAGGACTAGCGGGGGGGACCGGGGAGCTGTTTTTT. The encoded protein is CASSTGLAGGTGELFF. Full variable domain (remainder filled in from reference TRBV5-4 and TRBJ2-2): ETGVTQSPTHLIKTRGQQVTLRCSSQSGHNTVSWYQQALGQGPQFIFQYYREEENGRGNFPPRFSGLQFPNYSSELNVNALELDDSALYLCASSTGLAGGTGELFFGEGSRLTVL.

V is TRBV5-6 and J is TRBJ2-7, with 10 bases aligning to TRBD1. V gave up 4 bases and J gave up 1 base; unmatched junction bases: 2. The CDR3 runs 14 residues. In germline, CDR1 is SGHDT, CDR2 YYEEEE. CDR3 nucleotides: TGTGCCAGCAGCGGACAGGGGGTATCCTACGAGCAGTACTTC. It specifies CASSGQGVSYEQYF. Variable domain in full (rest from reference TRBV5-6 and TRBJ2-7): DAGVTQSPTHLIKTRGQQVTLRCSPKSGHDTVSWYQQALGQGPQFIFQYYEEEERQRGNFPDRFSGHQFPNYSSELNVNALLLGDSALYLCASSGQGVSYEQYFGPGTRLTVT.

The table lists this clone with a few counts. V gene TRBV7-9 combines with J gene TRBJ2-7; no clear D. The ends were cut back, 7 bases at V and 1 base at J, with 11 bases in the middle. CDR1 is SEHNR and CDR2 is FQNEAQ in the germline V gene (reference sequence). CDR3 length: 13 amino acids. The CDR3 loop reads CASNNVSSYEQYF. CDR3 in DNA: TGTGCCAGCAACAACGTGTCTTCCTACGAGCAGTACTTC. The entire variable domain, with the rest obtained from reference TRBV7-9 and TRBJ2-7, is as follows: DTGVSQNPRHKITKRGQNVTFRCDPISEHNRLYWYRQTLGQGPEFLTYFQNEAQLEKSRLLSDRFSAERPKGSFSTLEIQRTEQGDSAMYLCASNNVSSYEQYFGPGTRLTVT.

The V and J genes are TRBV10-2 and TRBJ2-5, with 7 bases lining up with TRBD2. The CDR3 has 14 amino acids. Trimming at V came to 0 bases and at J to 6 bases, leaving 4 bases not matched to a gene. Germline V gene lookup returns CDR1 WSHSY and CDR2 SAAADI. CDR3 amino acids: CASSESGTIKTQYF. The DNA of the CDR3 is TGCGCCAGCAGTGAGTCCGGGACTATAAAGACCCAGTACTTC.

V and J are TRBV28 and TRBJ1-6, with no clear D. The germline V and J ends were trimmed by 5 bases and 10 bases, with 12 bases remaining between them. The CDR3 contains 13 residues. The germline V gene encodes CDR1 MDHEN and CDR2 SYDVKM. CDR3 sequence reads: CASSADARSPLHF. DNA of the CDR3: TGTGCCAGCAGTGCAGATGCTCGCTCACCCCTCCACTTT.

The chain joins TRBV4-3 to TRBJ1-6; D perhaps matches TRBD1 (5 bases). The CDR3 is made up of 13 amino acids. Germline loops: CDR1 LGHNA, CDR2 YSLEER. V dropped 0 bases and J dropped 9 bases, with 6 bases sitting between them. The CDR3 coding sequence is TGCGCCAGCAGCCAAGATAGGGGTTCACCCCTCCACTTT. Amino acid sequence: CASSQDRGSPLHF.

This sequence joins TRBV7-2 and TRBJ1-1; no clear D. CDR1 and CDR2 from the germline V gene are SGHTA and FQGNSA. The CDR3 is 16 residues long. Between the trimmed V and J ends, which lost 5 bases and 4 bases, there was a span of 20 bases. CDR3 residues: CASSPLTRVGVTEAFF. The CDR3 region has the DNA TGTGCCAGCAGCCCTCTGACACGGGTTGGGGTCACTGAAGCTTTCTTT.

This chain joins TRBV29-1 and TRBJ1-5, with unresolved D. The V and J ends lost 4 bases and 4 bases respectively, with 8 bases between them. Germline V gene sequence: CDR1 SQVTM, CDR2 ANQGSEA. The CDR3 is made up of 12 amino acids. The CDR3, as DNA: TGCAGCGTTGGGGCAGGTAATCAGCCCCAGCATTTT. Its translation: CSVGAGNQPQHF.

The chain employs TRBV6-1 and TRBJ2-1, with 10 bases that match TRBD1. With 4 bases clipped from V and 5 bases from J, the junction kept 5 bases outside the gene matches. Germline CDR1 is MNHNS and CDR2 is SASEGT. CDR3 length: 15 residues. For the CDR3, the DNA is TGTGCCAGCAGTGCCACGGGACAGGGGAACAATGAGCAGTTCTTC. It codes for CASSATGQGNNEQFF.

The chain employs TRBV6-6 and TRBJ2-5, with 8 nucleotides matching TRBD1. CDR1 is MNHNY and CDR2 is SVGAGI in the germline V gene (reference sequence). V trimming: 2 bases; J trimming: 5 bases; junction bases outside the gene matches: 4. The CDR3 runs to 14 residues. The CDR3 spells CASSYRTGRETQYF. Here the CDR3 DNA reads TGTGCCAGCAGTTACCGGACAGGGAGGGAGACCCAGTACTTC.

V usage is TRBV5-1 and J usage is TRBJ2-7; tentatively, D is TRBD1 or TRBD2 (7 bases each). CDR1 is SGHRS, CDR2 YFSETQ, per germline. The CDR3 contains 15 residues. V was clipped by 6 bases and J by 5 bases, with 21 bases between them. CDR3: CASTPGGTGVNEQYF. The CDR3 DNA follows: TGCGCCAGCACCCCGGGGGGTACAGGGGTGAACGAGCAGTACTTC.

This sequence joins TRBV5-1 and TRBJ2-3, with 8 positions matching TRBD1. This CDR3 comprises 14 residues. Germline lookup yields CDR1 SGHRS and CDR2 YFSETQ. J gave up 4 bases and V 1 base, and 2 bases lay outside the gene matches. The chain's CDR3 is CASSLRQGSDTQYF. Here the CDR3 DNA reads TGCGCCAGCAGCTTGAGACAGGGGTCAGATACGCAGTATTTT.

This chain joins TRBV5-1 and TRBJ1-4; 7 bases match TRBD1. With 4 bases clipped from V and 0 bases from J, the junction kept 6 bases outside the gene matches. The CDR3 length is 16 residues. Germline V CDR1 and CDR2: SGHRS, YFSETQ. The CDR3 DNA follows: TGCGCCAGCAGCATGGGACAGTCGGCAACTAATGAAAAACTGTTTTTT. Translated: CASSMGQSATNEKLFF.